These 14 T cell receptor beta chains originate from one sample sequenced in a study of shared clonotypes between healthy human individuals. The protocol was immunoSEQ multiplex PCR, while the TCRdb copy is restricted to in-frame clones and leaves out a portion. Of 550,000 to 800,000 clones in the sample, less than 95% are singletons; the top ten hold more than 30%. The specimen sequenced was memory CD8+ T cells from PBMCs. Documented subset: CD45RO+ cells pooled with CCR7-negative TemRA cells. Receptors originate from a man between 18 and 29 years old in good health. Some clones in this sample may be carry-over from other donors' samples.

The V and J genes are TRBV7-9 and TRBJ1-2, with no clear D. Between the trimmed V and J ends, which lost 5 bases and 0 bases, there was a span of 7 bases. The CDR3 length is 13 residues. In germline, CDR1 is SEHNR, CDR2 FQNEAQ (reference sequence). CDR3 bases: TGTGCCAGCAGCCTCTCACCTAACTATGGCTACACCTTC. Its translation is CASSLSPNYGYTF.

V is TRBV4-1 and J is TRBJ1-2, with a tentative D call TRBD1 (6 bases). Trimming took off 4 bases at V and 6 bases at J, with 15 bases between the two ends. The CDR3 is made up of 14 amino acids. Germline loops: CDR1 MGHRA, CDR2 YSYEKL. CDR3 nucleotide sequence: TGCGCCAGCAGCCCAACTCAGGGGTTCGATGGCTACACCTTC. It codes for CASSPTQGFDGYTF.

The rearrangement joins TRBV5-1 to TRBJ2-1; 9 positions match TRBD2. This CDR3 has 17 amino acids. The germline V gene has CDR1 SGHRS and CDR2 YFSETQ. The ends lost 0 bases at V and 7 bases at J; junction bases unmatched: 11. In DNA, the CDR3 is TGCGCCAGCAGCTTGGGATGGGTAGCGGGAGTTTGGAATGAGCAGTTCTTC. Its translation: CASSLGWVAGVWNEQFF.

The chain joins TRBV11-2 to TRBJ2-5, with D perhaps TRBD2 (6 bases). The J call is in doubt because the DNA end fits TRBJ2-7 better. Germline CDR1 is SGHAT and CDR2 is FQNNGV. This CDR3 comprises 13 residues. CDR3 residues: CASSTTRGYEQYF. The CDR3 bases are TGTGCCAGCAGCACGACTAGGGGCTACGAGCAGTACTTC.

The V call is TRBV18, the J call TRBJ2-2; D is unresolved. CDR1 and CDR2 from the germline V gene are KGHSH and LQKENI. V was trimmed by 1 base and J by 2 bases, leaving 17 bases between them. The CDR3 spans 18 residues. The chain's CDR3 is CASSPLGPNPINTGELFF. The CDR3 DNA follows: TGTGCCAGCTCACCACTAGGTCCGAATCCTATCAACACCGGGGAGCTGTTTTTT.

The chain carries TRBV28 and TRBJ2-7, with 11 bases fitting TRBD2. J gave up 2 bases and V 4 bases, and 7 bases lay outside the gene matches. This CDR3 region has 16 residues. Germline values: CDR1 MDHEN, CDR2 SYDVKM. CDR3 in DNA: TGTGCCAGCAGTTCAACTAGCGGGAGCATAACCTACGAGCAGTACTTC. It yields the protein CASSSTSGSITYEQYF.

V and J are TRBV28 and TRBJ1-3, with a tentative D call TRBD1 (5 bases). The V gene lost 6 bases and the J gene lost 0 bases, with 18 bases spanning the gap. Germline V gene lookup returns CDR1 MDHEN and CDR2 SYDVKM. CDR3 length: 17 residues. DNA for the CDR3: TGTGCCAGCAGCATATTATTTAAGACAGTCTCTGGAAACACCATATATTTT. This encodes CASSILFKTVSGNTIYF.

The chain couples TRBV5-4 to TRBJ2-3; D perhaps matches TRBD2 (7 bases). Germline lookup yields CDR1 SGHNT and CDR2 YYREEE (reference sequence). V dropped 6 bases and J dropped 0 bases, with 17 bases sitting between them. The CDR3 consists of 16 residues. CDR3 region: CASKQWGGSSTDTQYF. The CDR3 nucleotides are TGTGCCAGCAAGCAGTGGGGGGGCTCTAGCACAGATACGCAGTATTTT.

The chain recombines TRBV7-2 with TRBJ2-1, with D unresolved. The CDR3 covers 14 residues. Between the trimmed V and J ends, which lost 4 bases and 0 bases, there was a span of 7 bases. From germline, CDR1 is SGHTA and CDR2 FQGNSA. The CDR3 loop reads CASSSRNSYNEQFF. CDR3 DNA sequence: TGTGCCAGCAGCTCCCGGAACTCCTACAATGAGCAGTTCTTC.

Written as DNA, the CDR3 is TGTGCCAGCAGTTACTCTAGGCTAGTCCCCCATGAGCAGTTCTTC. Its protein is CASSYSRLVPHEQFF. The V and J genes are TRBV6-5 and TRBJ2-1; D is ambiguous. The length of the CDR3 is 15 residues. The germline V gene has CDR1 MNHEY and CDR2 SVGAGI. V was cut by 0 bases and J by 8 bases, with 14 bases left in between.

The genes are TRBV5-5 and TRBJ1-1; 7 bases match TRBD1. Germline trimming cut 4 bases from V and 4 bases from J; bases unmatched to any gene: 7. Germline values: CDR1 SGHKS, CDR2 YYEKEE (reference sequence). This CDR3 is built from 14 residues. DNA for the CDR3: TGTGCCAGCAGCGCGGAGACAGGGACCACTGAAGCTTTCTTT. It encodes CASSAETGTTEAFF. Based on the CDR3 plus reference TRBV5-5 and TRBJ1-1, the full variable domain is DAGVTQSPTHLIKTRGQQVTLRCSPISGHKSVSWYQQVLGQGPQFIFQYYEKEERGRGNFPDRFSARQFPNYSSELNVNALLLGDSALYLCASSAETGTTEAFFGQGTRLTVV.

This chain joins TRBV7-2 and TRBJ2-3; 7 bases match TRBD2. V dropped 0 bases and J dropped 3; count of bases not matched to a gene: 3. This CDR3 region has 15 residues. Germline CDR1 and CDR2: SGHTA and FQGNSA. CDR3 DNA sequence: TGTGCCAGCAGCTTAGCGGGAGGGCCGACAGATACGCAGTATTTT. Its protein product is CASSLAGGPTDTQYF.

CDR3 nucleotide sequence: TGTGCCAGCAGCTTAATTAGCGGGAGTCCTTACGAGCAGTACTTC. Encoded protein: CASSLISGSPYEQYF. The V and J genes are TRBV7-8 and TRBJ2-7; 9 bases line up with TRBD2. The CDR3 totals 15 residues. The ends lost 2 bases at V and 4 bases at J; junction bases unmatched: 6. Looked up from germline, CDR1 is SGHVS and CDR2 is FQNEAQ.

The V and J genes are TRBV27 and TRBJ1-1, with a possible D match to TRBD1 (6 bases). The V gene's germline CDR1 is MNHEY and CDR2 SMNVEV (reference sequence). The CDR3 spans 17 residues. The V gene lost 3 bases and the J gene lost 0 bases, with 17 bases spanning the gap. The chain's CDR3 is CASSFRQGRDMNTEAFF. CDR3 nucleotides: TGTGCCAGCAGTTTTCGCCAGGGTAGGGACATGAACACTGAAGCTTTCTTT.